This T cell receptor beta chain was sequenced for a study of cytomegalovirus exposure and HLA in healthy donors. Turning to this clone: The antigen remains unidentified.

V was pared by 4 bases and J by 3 bases, with 14 bases between. The CDR3 contains 15 residues. Looked up from germline, CDR1 is SGDLS and CDR2 is YYNGEE. With 60 Vbeta and 13 Jbeta primers, the PCR was carried out. Some clones are missing from TCRdb's copy, which holds only in-frame ones; the method was immunoSEQ multiplex PCR. This table holds under 200,000 clones, 75% to 90% found once. Findings and limits, study-wide: Judged likely to be a sequencing artifact was a cluster of highly shared sequence variants.

Input material: PBMCs. This chain uses TRBV9 with TRBJ1-3; D unresolved. This receptor was taken from a girl aged 2-10 years in good health and CMV-seropositive. CDR3 nucleotide sequence: TGTGCCAGCAGCCCGACTGGTCTTAGTGGAAACACCATATATTTT. It encodes CASSPTGLSGNTIYF.